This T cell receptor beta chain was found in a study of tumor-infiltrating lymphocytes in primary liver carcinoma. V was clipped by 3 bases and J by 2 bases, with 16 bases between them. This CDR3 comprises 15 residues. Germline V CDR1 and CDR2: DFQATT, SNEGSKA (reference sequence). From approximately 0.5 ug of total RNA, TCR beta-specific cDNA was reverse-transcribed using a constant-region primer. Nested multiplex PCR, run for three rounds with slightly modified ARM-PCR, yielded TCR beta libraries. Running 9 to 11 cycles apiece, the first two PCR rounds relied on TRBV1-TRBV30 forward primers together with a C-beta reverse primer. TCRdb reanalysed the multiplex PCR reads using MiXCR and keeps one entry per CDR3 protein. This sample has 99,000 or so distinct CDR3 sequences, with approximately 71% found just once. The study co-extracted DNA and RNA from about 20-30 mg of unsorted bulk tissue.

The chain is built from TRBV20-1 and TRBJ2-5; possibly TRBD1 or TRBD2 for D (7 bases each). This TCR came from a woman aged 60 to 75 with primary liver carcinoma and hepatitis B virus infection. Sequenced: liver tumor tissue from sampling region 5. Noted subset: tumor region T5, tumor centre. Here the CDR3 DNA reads TGCAGTGCTAGTGAGGACAGGACTAGTCAAGAGACCCAGTACTTC. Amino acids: CSASEDRTSQETQYF.